A single sample gave rise to the 31 T cell receptor beta chains below, sequenced in a study of response to subunit inactivated influenza vaccine (dated by TCRdb to the late 2010s). Receptors were amplified or captured by RT-PCR. Sequencer: Illumina HiSeq 2500. Using fastp trimming at Q25 and MiXCR clonotype assembly, TCRdb reanalyzed the public sequencing data and kept in-frame beta chains. One record per CDR3 amino acid sequence lists the most common genes and DNA. The sample records 530,000 or so distinct CDR3 sequences, around 25% of which are singletons. Under 2.5% of the sample comes from the top ten. The input for sequencing was CD4+ T cells sorted from PBMCs, taken 4 to 6 days after vaccination. These TCRs come from a man aged 50-59 years who received an inactivated influenza vaccine. Donor details come from another sample of the same person, matched by shared clones.

This chain links TRBV24-1 with TRBJ2-5, with TRBD1 matching 9 bases. Germline assignment: CDR1 KGHDR and CDR2 SFDVKD. CDR3 size: 17 residues. V trimming: 4 bases; J trimming: 3 bases; junction bases outside the gene matches: 11. Here the CDR3 reads CATSESPGQGAKETQYF. In DNA form, the CDR3 reads TGTGCCACCAGTGAATCTCCGGGACAGGGAGCAAAAGAGACCCAGTACTTC.

This clonotype came up a few times. V usage is TRBV20-1 and J usage is TRBJ2-7; 13 bases map to TRBD2. The germline gives CDR1 DFQATT, CDR2 SNEGSKA (reference sequence). CDR3 length: 14 amino acids. The V and J ends lost 5 bases and 3 bases, in that order; junction bases with no gene match: 4. CDR3 sequence: CSAWTSGSYYEQYF. The CDR3 nucleotides read TGCAGTGCTTGGACTAGCGGGAGCTACTACGAGCAGTACTTC.

V gene TRBV6-5 combines with J gene TRBJ1-2; 7 bases are shared with TRBD1. CDR1 and CDR2 (germline): MNHEY, SVGAGI. J gave up 0 bases and V 0 bases, and 4 bases lay outside the gene matches. The CDR3 contains 16 residues. CDR3 loop: CASSYSTGTANYGYTF. CDR3 nucleotides: TGTGCCAGCAGTTACTCGACGGGGACAGCTAACTATGGCTACACCTTC.

This clonotype was seen once. The chain links TRBV12-3 or TRBV12-4 to TRBJ1-1, with a weak D call TRBD1 (6 bases). The ends were cut back, 3 bases at V and 4 bases at J, with 12 bases in the middle. The CDR3 length is 14 residues. Here the CDR3 reads CASSFSEGGTEAFF. In DNA form, the CDR3 reads TGTGCCAGCAGTTTTTCCGAAGGGGGCACTGAAGCTTTCTTT.

The J gene is TRBJ2-7, the V gene TRBV20-1, with 11 nucleotides matching TRBD2. V shed 4 bases and J 1 base; nucleotides not matched to a gene: 3. The CDR3 totals 14 residues. The germline V gene encodes CDR1 DFQATT and CDR2 SNEGSKA (reference sequence). CDR3 nucleotide sequence: TGCAGTGCTACCCTAGCGGGAGGATCCTACGAGCAGTACTTC. Amino acids: CSATLAGGSYEQYF.

This chain connects TRBV12-3 or TRBV12-4 to TRBJ2-3, with D tentatively TRBD1 (6 bases). The CDR3 is 16 amino acids. V was pared by 2 bases and J by 2 bases, with 14 bases between. The CDR3, as DNA: TGTGCCAGCAGTTTACCTCCAGGACAGCCCACAGATACGCAGTATTTT. This gives the protein CASSLPPGQPTDTQYF.

This clonotype occurred a few times. The DNA for the CDR3 is TGTGCCACCAGCACCTTCGGCGGGGAGCTGTTTTTT. Its protein is CATSTFGGELFF. The V and J genes are TRBV24-1 and TRBJ2-2; D call uncertain. Germline V gene lookup returns CDR1 KGHDR and CDR2 SFDVKD. V lost 7 bases, J lost 7 bases, and 9 bases lay in between. The CDR3 is made up of 12 amino acids.

V is TRBV29-1 and J is TRBJ1-1, with D perhaps TRBD1 (5 bases). This CDR3 has 13 amino acids. V was pared by 6 bases and J by 6 bases, with 17 bases between. CDR1 and CDR2 from the germline V gene are SQVTM and ANQGSEA. CDR3 loop: CSVQHRLSSEAFF. CDR3 nucleotides: TGCAGCGTCCAACACAGGTTGAGCTCTGAAGCTTTCTTT.

The rearrangement uses TRBV28 and TRBJ1-2; unclear D gene. The CDR3 is made up of 12 amino acids. Germline CDR1 MDHEN, CDR2 SYDVKM. The ends were cut back, 2 bases at V and 3 bases at J, with 4 bases in the middle. CDR3 amino acids: CASSLSYYGYTF. The CDR3 nucleotides read TGTGCCAGCAGTTTAAGCTACTATGGCTACACCTTC.

This clonotype was picked up a small number of times. The rearrangement uses TRBV18 and TRBJ1-1; tentative D call: TRBD1 (5 bases). The germline V gene has CDR1 KGHSH and CDR2 LQKENI. V lost 2 bases and J lost 0, with 13 bases in between. The CDR3 extends over 16 amino acids. The CDR3 reads CASSPNTKGMNTEAFF. In DNA, the CDR3 is TGTGCCAGCTCACCAAACACTAAGGGGATGAACACTGAAGCTTTCTTT.

The chain joins TRBV4-3 to TRBJ2-5; TRBD1 agrees at 9 bases. This CDR3 comprises 15 residues. Trimming at V came to 3 bases and at J to 5 bases, leaving 7 bases not matched to a gene. Per germline, CDR1 LGHNA and CDR2 YSLEER. The CDR3 bases are TGCGCCAGCAGCCAGGGGACAGGGTCGTTGGAGACCCAGTACTTC. This translates into CASSQGTGSLETQYF.

This clonotype was seen more than once but under ten times. This chain connects TRBV18 to TRBJ2-3; 7 nucleotides agree with TRBD1. V lost 6 bases to trimming and J lost 8 bases; unmatched junction nucleotides: 17. In germline, CDR1 is KGHSH, CDR2 LQKENI. The CDR3 loop spans 16 amino acids. CDR3 sequence (DNA): TGTGCCAGCTCTCCCTCTGGTGCGGCGGCAGGGGGTACGCAGTATTTT. Translation: CASSPSGAAAGGTQYF.

The chain employs TRBV5-5 and TRBJ2-1, with 12 bases that match TRBD2. The germline V gene encodes CDR1 SGHKS and CDR2 YYEKEE (reference sequence). This CDR3 contains 16 residues. Losses at the gene ends were 0 bases for V and 11 bases for J; bases not matched to a gene: 9. DNA for the CDR3: TGTGCCAGCAGCTTGGGGCTAGCGGGAGGGCCGAGGAAGCAGTTCTTC. This gives the protein CASSLGLAGGPRKQFF.

The chain carries TRBV20-1 and TRBJ2-3, with 10 bases matching TRBD2. The V segment lost 0 bases and the J segment 6 bases; nucleotides outside the gene matches: 12. CDR3 length: 17 residues. Per the germline V gene, CDR1 is DFQATT and CDR2 is SNEGSKA (reference sequence). DNA for the CDR3: TGCAGTGCTAGAGATCTGACTAGCGGGTCCCTAAGGGATACGCAGTATTTT. Its protein is CSARDLTSGSLRDTQYF.

The chain links TRBV7-9 to TRBJ2-5; D is possibly TRBD2 (6 bases). The CDR3 runs 17 residues. Trimming removed 3 bases at V and 2 bases at J, with 19 bases between. Germline-derived CDR1 and CDR2 are SEHNR and FQNEAQ (reference sequence). Written as DNA, the CDR3 is TGTGCCAGCAGCTTCGGCGTTGTAGCGGATATGCAAGAGACCCAGTACTTC. As protein: CASSFGVVADMQETQYF.

This clonotype was detected many times. The gene calls are TRBV6-7 and TRBJ2-7, with 9 bases matching TRBD2. TRBV6-7 is known as an ORF, though its function is uncertain. The V segment lost 0 bases and the J segment 0 bases; nucleotides outside the gene matches: 0. The CDR3 has 15 amino acids. The CDR3 DNA reads as TGTGCCAGCAGTTACTCGACTAGCGGCTCCTACGAGCAGTACTTC. Its protein is CASSYSTSGSYEQYF.

This clonotype was seen more than once but under ten times. V usage is TRBV11-3 and J usage is TRBJ2-5; 10 nucleotides match TRBD2. CDR1 and CDR2 (germline): SGHNT, YENEEA. J lost 4 bases, V lost 4 bases, and 6 bases had no gene match. The CDR3 is 15 residues long. CDR3 coding DNA: TGTGCCAGCAGCTCATCTAGCGGGGGTGGAGAGACCCAGTACTTC. Translation: CASSSSSGGGETQYF.

This chain connects TRBV11-2 to TRBJ2-5; D is ambiguous. The CDR3 has 13 amino acids. Germline CDR1 SGHAT, CDR2 FQNNGV. With 0 bases removed from V and 14 bases from J, the gap between germline ends came to 16 bases. CDR3 coding DNA: TGTGCCAGCAGCTTAGAAGGGCCTTCAGGTCGATACTTC. Its translation is CASSLEGPSGRYF.

This sequence joins TRBV6-1 and TRBJ1-6; D is perhaps TRBD1 (5 bases). The CDR3 has 17 amino acids. Germline V gene sequence: CDR1 MNHNS, CDR2 SASEGT. V gave up 6 bases and J gave up 0 bases, with 15 bases separating them. The chain's CDR3 is CASRDRTGSSYNSPLHF. CDR3 sequence (DNA): TGTGCCAGCAGAGACAGAACCGGAAGCTCCTATAATTCACCCCTCCACTTT.

The chain recombines TRBV6-2 or TRBV6-3 with TRBJ2-6; D may correspond to TRBD1 or TRBD2 (5 bases each). This CDR3 has 20 amino acids. V was cut by 0 bases and J by 2 bases, with 20 bases left in between. The V gene's germline CDR1 is MNHEY and CDR2 SVGEGT. Written as DNA, the CDR3 is TGTGCCAGCAGTTACTCGTACGGGGCCTCAACCGGCCCTGGGGCCAACGTCCTGACTTTC. It yields the protein CASSYSYGASTGPGANVLTF.

In its sample, this clonotype was seen a few times. The chain recombines TRBV5-1 with TRBJ2-7, with TRBD1 as a possible D gene (5 bases). V lost 0 bases, J lost 3 bases, and 10 bases lay in between. The length of the CDR3 is 14 residues. The V gene's germline CDR1 is SGHRS and CDR2 YFSETQ. This chain's CDR3 is CASSLVQAFYEQYF. The CDR3 DNA follows: TGCGCCAGCAGCTTGGTACAGGCATTCTACGAGCAGTACTTC.

The J gene is TRBJ2-3, the V gene TRBV20-1, with 7 bases identical to TRBD1. V trimming: 0 bases; J trimming: 1 base; junction bases outside the gene matches: 10. Germline V gives CDR1 DFQATT, CDR2 SNEGSKA (reference sequence). The CDR3 is 17 amino acids. The CDR3 loop is CSAREVPRDRRTDTQYF. The CDR3, as DNA: TGCAGTGCTAGAGAGGTGCCCCGGGACAGACGCACAGATACGCAGTATTTT.

A single count supports this clonotype. The chain employs TRBV29-1 and TRBJ1-6; possibly TRBD1 for D (5 bases). Trimming left V 4 bases short and J 7 bases short, with 11 bases between. This CDR3 has 13 residues. Germline V gives CDR1 SQVTM, CDR2 ANQGSEA. The CDR3 loop reads CSVVETANSPLHF. The CDR3 region has the DNA TGCAGCGTTGTGGAGACAGCGAATTCACCCCTCCACTTT.

The table lists this clonotype with a few counts. The gene calls are TRBV11-2 and TRBJ2-7; TRBD2 agrees at 9 bases. This CDR3 contains 15 residues. The V and J ends lost 5 bases and 7 bases, in that order; junction bases with no gene match: 12. Germline CDR1 reads SGHAT; CDR2 reads FQNNGV. The CDR3 protein is CASSPRLAGMGEQYF. CDR3 in DNA: TGTGCCAGCAGCCCACGCCTAGCGGGAATGGGAGAGCAGTACTTC.

This clonotype came up a few times. The chain links TRBV7-2 to TRBJ2-3, with D hard to call. The CDR3 contains 16 residues. V lost 2 bases, J lost 1 base, and 13 bases lay in between. Germline CDR1 SGHTA, CDR2 FQGNSA. The CDR3 nucleotides are TGTGCCAGCAGCTTACACGGGCCCCAGCGCACAGATACGCAGTATTTT. As protein: CASSLHGPQRTDTQYF.

This clonotype turned up a few times. The gene calls are TRBV7-9 and TRBJ2-1; 13 nucleotides align to TRBD2. After removal of 4 bases from V and 10 bases from J, the junction contained 7 bases not matched to a gene. In germline, CDR1 is SEHNR, CDR2 FQNEAQ (reference sequence). This CDR3 spans 15 amino acids. The CDR3 sequence is CASSSRLAGGTEQFF. CDR3 DNA sequence: TGTGCCAGCAGCTCTCGACTAGCGGGAGGAACAGAGCAGTTCTTC.

The chain couples TRBV18 to TRBJ2-3; maybe TRBD1 (6 bases). The V end lost 3 bases, the J end lost 2 bases, and 9 bases lay between the germline ends. Germline lookup yields CDR1 KGHSH and CDR2 LQKENI. CDR3 length: 14 residues. The CDR3 region has the DNA TGTGCCAGCTCACCGGGACACCTCACAGATACGCAGTATTTT. This gives the protein CASSPGHLTDTQYF.

This clonotype was counted only a few times. This chain links TRBV7-2 with TRBJ2-7; D gene uncertain. Germline V gives CDR1 SGHTA, CDR2 FQGNSA. V lost 5 bases and J 7 bases, leaving 12 bases between the germline ends. CDR3 length: 12 residues. CDR3 residues: CASSRTKIEQYF. CDR3 nucleotide sequence: TGTGCCAGCAGCCGGACCAAAATAGAGCAGTACTTC. The full variable domain, its missing parts supplied by reference TRBV7-2 and TRBJ2-7, is GAGVSQSPSNKVTEKGKDVELRCDPISGHTALYWYRQSLGQGLEFLIYFQGNSAPDKSGLPSDRFSAERTGGSVSTLTIQRTQQEDSAVYLCASSRTKIEQYFGPGTRLTVT.

This clonotype was counted ten times or more. The genes are TRBV3-1 and TRBJ2-7; D gene unclear. Germline V lookup: CDR1 LGHDT, CDR2 YNNKEL (reference sequence). The CDR3 is 13 residues long. V lost 1 base and J lost 3, with 7 bases in between. The CDR3 spells CASSQGARYEQYF. In DNA form, the CDR3 reads TGTGCCAGCAGCCAAGGGGCCCGCTACGAGCAGTACTTC.

This clonotype was observed a few times. The chain couples TRBV30 to TRBJ2-3; D might be TRBD1 (6 bases). CDR1 and CDR2 from the germline V gene are GTSNPN and SVGIG (reference sequence). The V gene lost 5 bases and the J gene lost 0 bases, with 12 bases spanning the gap. The CDR3 is made up of 14 amino acids. CDR3 loop: CAWVTGTSTDTQYF. For the CDR3, the DNA is TGTGCCTGGGTAACAGGGACGAGCACAGATACGCAGTATTTT.

Of note for this clonotype: Lacking the conserved final phenylalanine or tryptophan, this CDR3 likely reflects a read error. Because the CDR3's place on the DNA is in doubt, the DNA is left out and the CDR3 is given as listed by TCRdb. The chain links TRBV20-1 to TRBJ1-4. Ends included, the CDR3 has 12 residues. Germline values: CDR1 DFQATT, CDR2 SNEGSKA (reference sequence). This chain's CDR3 is CSARDSGQTAFS.